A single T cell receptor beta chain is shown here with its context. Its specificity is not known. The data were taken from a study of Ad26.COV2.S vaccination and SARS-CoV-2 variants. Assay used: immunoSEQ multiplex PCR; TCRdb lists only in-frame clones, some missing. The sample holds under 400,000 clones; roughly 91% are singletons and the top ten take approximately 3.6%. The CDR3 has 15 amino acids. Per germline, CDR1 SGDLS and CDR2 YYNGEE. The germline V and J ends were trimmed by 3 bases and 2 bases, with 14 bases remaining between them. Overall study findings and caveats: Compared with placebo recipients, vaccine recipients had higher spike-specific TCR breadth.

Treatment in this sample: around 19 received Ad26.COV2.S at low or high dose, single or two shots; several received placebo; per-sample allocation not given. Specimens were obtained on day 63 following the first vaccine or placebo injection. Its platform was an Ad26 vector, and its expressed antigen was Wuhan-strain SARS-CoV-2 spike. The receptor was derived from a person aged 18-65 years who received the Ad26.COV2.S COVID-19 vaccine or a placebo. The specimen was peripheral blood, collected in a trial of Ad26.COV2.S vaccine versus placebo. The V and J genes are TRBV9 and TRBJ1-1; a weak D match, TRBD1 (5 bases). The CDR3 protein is CASSASSRDNTEAFF. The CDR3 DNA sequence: TGTGCCAGCAGCGCCAGTAGTCGGGACAACACTGAAGCTTTCTTT.